The subject of this entry is one TCR beta chain. This specimen belongs to a study of CD8+CD57+ T cells in acquired aplastic anemia. The trim removed 3 bases at V and 8 bases at J, leaving 13 bases unmatched. The CDR3 length is 17 residues. Profiles of TCR beta VDJ and CDR3 were generated from a genomic DNA template. TCRdb recomputed calls from the reads with MiXCR, one row per CDR3 protein. Of tens of thousands of distinct CDR3 sequences listed, approximately 67% are singletons. This chain uses TRBV12-3 or TRBV12-4 with TRBJ1-6; 7 bases line up with TRBD1. The receptor's source is a human donor in good health, serving as a control. Sequences were obtained from sorted CD4+, CD8+, or CD8+CD57+ T cells (not recorded which) from PBMCs. The CDR3 nucleotides are TGTGCCAGCAGTTTTCAAACAGGGGTCCACACCCATTCACCCCTCCACTTT. Translated: CASSFQTGVHTHSPLHF.